Listed here are 7 T cell receptor beta chains from one sample, sequenced in a study of cytomegalovirus exposure and HLA in healthy donors. Only in-frame clones appear in the TCRdb table, and some are missing; sequencing was by immunoSEQ multiplex PCR. The sample lists 120,000 to 150,000 clones, roughly nine tenths seen once, with around 0.7% in the top ten. Source material: PBMCs. Source of these receptors: a man aged 18 to 30 in good health and CMV-seronegative.

On this clone: Other DNA sequences of this sample code for an identical CDR3. The CDR3 loop is CSVDSPSGSTDTQYF. CDR3 nucleotide sequence: TGCAGCGTTGACTCGCCTAGCGGAAGCACAGATACGCAGTATTTT. This rearrangement joins TRBV29-1 to TRBJ2-3; 7 nucleotides line up with TRBD2. V gave up 3 bases and J gave up 0 bases; unmatched junction bases: 6. The germline V gene encodes CDR1 SQVTM and CDR2 ANQGSEA. The CDR3 is made up of 15 amino acids.

The rearrangement joins TRBV19 to TRBJ1-5; D is unresolved. Germline CDR1 reads LNHDA; CDR2 reads SQIVND (reference sequence). The CDR3 is 14 amino acids. Trimming cost V 5 bases and J 2 bases, with 10 bases left between them. The CDR3 protein is CASSVFSGNQPQHF. CDR3 nucleotides: TGTGCCAGTAGTGTTTTTAGCGGCAATCAGCCCCAGCATTTT.

The gene calls are TRBV9 and TRBJ2-5; 7 bases fit TRBD2. The CDR3 loop spans 15 amino acids. Germline CDR1 and CDR2: SGDLS and YYNGEE. The V gene end was trimmed by 0 bases and the J gene end by 1 base; junction bases not matched to a gene: 3. The DNA of the CDR3 is TGTGCCAGCAGCGTAGGGGGAGGGCCCCAAGAGACCCAGTACTTC. Its protein is CASSVGGGPQETQYF.

The V call is TRBV5-6, the J call TRBJ1-5; D perhaps matches TRBD1 (6 bases). This CDR3 is 16 amino acids long. The V end lost 4 bases, the J end lost 0 bases, and 14 bases lay between the germline ends. Germline CDR1 reads SGHDT; CDR2 reads YYEEEE. The CDR3 loop is CASSGRDTYSNQPQHF. The CDR3 region has the DNA TGTGCCAGCAGCGGCCGGGACACCTATAGCAATCAGCCCCAGCATTTT. Drawing the rest from reference TRBV5-6 and TRBJ1-5, the complete variable domain is DAGVTQSPTHLIKTRGQQVTLRCSPKSGHDTVSWYQQALGQGPQFIFQYYEEEERQRGNFPDRFSGHQFPNYSSELNVNALLLGDSALYLCASSGRDTYSNQPQHFGDGTRLSIL.

The chain couples TRBV30 to TRBJ1-2; 7 nucleotides agree with TRBD1. CDR3 size: 12 residues. The trim removed 4 bases at V and 5 bases at J, leaving 4 bases unmatched. From germline, CDR1 is GTSNPN and CDR2 SVGIG (reference sequence). CDR3 in DNA: TGTGCCTGGACCCTGACAGGGTATGGCTACACCTTC. This encodes CAWTLTGYGYTF.

The chain uses TRBV27 and TRBJ2-5, with 8 bases matching TRBD1. CDR1 is MNHEY and CDR2 is SMNVEV in the germline V gene (reference sequence). CDR3 size: 16 residues. Trimming at V came to 2 bases and at J to 1 base, leaving 6 bases not matched to a gene. The CDR3 DNA reads as TGTGCCAGCAGTTTACGGCCCACAGGGGGCCAAGAGACCCAGTACTTC. As protein: CASSLRPTGGQETQYF.

This sequence joins TRBV29-1 and TRBJ1-2, with 10 bases aligning to TRBD1. The CDR3 contains 16 residues. The J segment lost 3 bases and the V segment lost 4 bases, leaving 11 bases of the junction unmatched. The germline CDR1 and CDR2 sequences are SQVTM and ANQGSEA. Here the CDR3 reads CSVVGPGQGSDYGYTF. DNA for the CDR3: TGCAGCGTTGTAGGACCGGGACAGGGGTCTGACTATGGCTACACCTTC.